The 13 T cell receptor beta chains in this list originate from one sample, sequenced in a study of T cells in Graves' hyperthyroidism and ophthalmopathy. Regions amplified from RNA transcripts were the TCR beta CDR3 regions. The TCR CDR3 first-round RT-PCR relied on the HTBI primer set. TCRdb reanalysed the multiplex PCR reads using MiXCR and keeps one entry per CDR3 protein. The sample carries almost 600,000 distinct CDR3 sequences, about 15% recorded once. Input material: blood. The receptors here all came from a woman under 40 with Graves' hyperthyroidism that later progressed to Graves' ophthalmopathy.

This clonotype was seen at least ten times. The rearrangement joins TRBV7-9 to TRBJ2-1; no definite D call. The CDR3 sequence is 11 residues long. V shed 5 bases and J shed 8 bases, with 7 bases lying between them. The germline V gene encodes CDR1 SEHNR and CDR2 FQNEAQ (reference sequence). DNA of the CDR3: TGTGCCAGCAGCGCCCAAGATGAGCAGTTCTTC. Its translation is CASSAQDEQFF.

This chain uses TRBV6-2 or TRBV6-3 with TRBJ2-3; TRBD1 might be the D (6 bases). V gave up 0 bases and J gave up 0 bases, with 13 bases separating them. The CDR3 covers 17 residues. CDR1 and CDR2 from the germline V gene are MNHEY and SVGEGT. The CDR3 spells CASSYSDSHPSTDTQYF. The CDR3 DNA follows: TGTGCCAGCAGTTACTCGGACAGCCACCCTAGCACAGATACGCAGTATTTT.

As to this clonotype: At one end, the junction sequence differs from germline, possibly due to a read error. This chain connects TRBV5-8 to TRBJ2-1, with D unclear. Germline lookup yields CDR1 SGHTS and CDR2 YDEGEE. The CDR3 has 12 residues. The CDR3: CASSQEGNEQLF. The DNA of the CDR3 is TGCGCCAGCAGCCAAGAAGGCAATGAGCAGCTCTTC.

DNA of the CDR3: TGTGCCACCAGTGATTTAAGGGATGAGCAGTTCTTC. Protein product: CATSDLRDEQFF. The chain links TRBV24-1 to TRBJ2-1; unclear D gene. CDR1 is KGHDR, CDR2 SFDVKD, per germline. This CDR3 contains 12 residues. V lost 1 base and J lost 8, with 5 bases in between.

This clonotype occurred many times. The chain joins TRBV20-1 to TRBJ2-3, with 12 bases that match TRBD2. This CDR3 has 19 residues. Germline V gene sequence: CDR1 DFQATT, CDR2 SNEGSKA (reference sequence). With V trimmed by 3 bases and J by 2 bases, 15 bases remained unmatched. The CDR3 sequence is CSASALLAGGQRDTDTQYF. The CDR3 nucleotides read TGCAGTGCTAGTGCGTTACTAGCGGGAGGCCAACGCGACACAGATACGCAGTATTTT.

This clonotype was observed a handful of times. V and J are TRBV30 and TRBJ2-7, with 7 positions matching TRBD1. CDR1 is GTSNPN and CDR2 is SVGIG in the germline V gene (reference sequence). The CDR3 contains 12 residues. The ends lost 4 bases at V and 4 bases at J; junction bases unmatched: 4. This CDR3 is CAWTVQGYEQYF. CDR3 nucleotide sequence: TGTGCCTGGACCGTACAGGGGTACGAGCAGTACTTC.

The V call is TRBV12-3 or TRBV12-4, the J call TRBJ2-5; tentative D call: TRBD1 (6 bases). The CDR3 totals 14 residues. Trimming stripped 6 bases from V and 0 bases from J, with 11 bases between. This CDR3 is CASRRAGDQETQYF. CDR3 DNA sequence: TGTGCCAGCAGGCGGGCAGGGGACCAAGAGACCCAGTACTTC.

In its sample, this clonotype was seen many times. The J gene is TRBJ2-2, the V gene TRBV24-1; 12 bases are shared with TRBD1. The CDR3 is 17 amino acids. CDR1 is KGHDR and CDR2 is SFDVKD in the germline V gene. V shed 0 bases and J 5 bases; nucleotides not matched to a gene: 3. In DNA form, the CDR3 reads TGTGCCACCAGTGATTTGCTGGGACAGGGGGCGACCGGGGAGCTGTTTTTT. Its protein product is CATSDLLGQGATGELFF.

This clonotype came up many times. The chain links TRBV3-1 to TRBJ2-5, with a weak D call TRBD2 (6 bases). This CDR3 is 16 amino acids long. Trimming stripped 7 bases from V and 5 bases from J, with 23 bases between. The germline V gene encodes CDR1 LGHDT and CDR2 YNNKEL (reference sequence). The CDR3 protein is CASNLAAGWASETQYF. Here the CDR3 DNA reads TGTGCCAGCAACCTCGCAGCGGGTTGGGCTTCGGAGACCCAGTACTTC.

The chain combines TRBV24-1 with TRBJ2-2; D might be TRBD2 (5 bases). V was trimmed by 6 bases and J by 2 bases, leaving 9 bases between them. Germline V gives CDR1 KGHDR, CDR2 SFDVKD. The CDR3 consists of 14 residues. The CDR3, as DNA: TGTGCCACCAGTCAAAGGACTAACACCGGGGAGCTGTTTTTT. It encodes CATSQRTNTGELFF.

With regard to this clonotype: At one end the junction does not follow the germline gene, possibly because of a read error. The CDR3 region is CSASGTGKLFF. The CDR3 region has the DNA TGCAGCGCCAGCGGTACCGGGAAGCTGTTTTTT. This rearrangement joins TRBV20-1 to TRBJ2-2; a weak D match, TRBD2 (5 bases). CDR1 and CDR2 (germline): DFQATT, SNEGSKA (reference sequence). The CDR3 is 11 amino acids.

With respect to this clonotype: This could be a read error, since a much larger clone is one nucleotide away. The chain combines TRBV6-2 or TRBV6-3 with TRBJ2-7, with D perhaps TRBD2 (6 bases). The CDR3 has 14 residues. The V and J ends lost 6 bases and 0 bases respectively, with 12 bases between them. Germline V gene data show CDR1 as MNHEY and CDR2 as SVGEGT. The DNA for the CDR3 is TGTGCCAGCAGATTAGCGGAACCCTCCTACGAGCAGTACTTC. Protein sequence: CASRLAEPSYEQYF.

Many counts were recorded for this clonotype. The V gene is TRBV28, the J gene TRBJ2-3, with 8 bases matching TRBD2. Per germline, CDR1 MDHEN and CDR2 SYDVKM. The CDR3 covers 15 residues. The ends lost 6 bases at V and 1 base at J; junction bases unmatched: 6. In DNA, the CDR3 is TGTGCCAGCAGATCACCGACTAGCGGCACAGATACGCAGTATTTT. Protein product: CASRSPTSGTDTQYF.